Sequencing of this T cell receptor (beta chain) was carried out in a study of T-cell reconstitution after alpha-beta-depleted transplantation in children. Findings of the study overall: Hyperexpanded clones declined; after one year, newly produced T cells mostly supplied diversity. The origin of high day-60 TCRbeta diversity in some patients lay in surviving recipient T cells and thymic progenitors. Reportedly, roughly two months post-transplant, alpha-beta T cells arose from several hundred expanded graft clones.

This clonotype was counted only a few times. The target antigen is unknown. As it was prepared, the TCRbeta library received unique molecular identifiers. MiXCR, run by TCRdb on the PCR reads, gives a single entry per CDR3 protein. The sample shows about 580,000 distinct CDR3 sequences, 23% of them seen only once. This receptor was identified in a boy under three years old who had a stem cell transplant for acute myeloid leukemia, so the T cells may come from the graft donor. The source was PBMCs, mostly from graft donor cells, collected 360 days after TCRalphabeta/CD19-depleted stem cell transplant.

DNA for the CDR3: TGCAGTGCTCCTCTGGAGCGGGGGGGCTACGAGCAGTACTTC. Its translation is CSAPLERGGYEQYF. The genes are TRBV20-1 and TRBJ2-7; 10 bases agree with TRBD2. Germline V gives CDR1 DFQATT, CDR2 SNEGSKA (reference sequence). CDR3 length: 14 residues. Trimming took 5 bases from V and 3 from J; bases not matched to a gene: 7.